The sequence of this T cell receptor beta chain was determined in a study of molecular identifiers for immune sequencing clone quantification. By sample share, this clonotype is medium-sized. A single record per CDR3 protein comes from TCRdb applying MiXCR to the PCR reads. The table includes about 12,000 distinct CDR3 sequences, 15% to 20% detected once. This receptor was taken from a human donor in good health. Some libraries in this study had Jurkat cell RNA spiked in. Sequenced material: naive CD8+ T cells from blood, with Jurkat cell RNA spiked in. Subset reported: FACS-sorted CD8+CD4-CCR7+CD45RA+ naive T cells.

CDR3 coding DNA: TGTGCCAGCAGCGCGGACGGTTATAGCAATCAGCCCCAGCATTTT. Residues: CASSADGYSNQPQHF. The V call is TRBV3-1, the J call TRBJ1-5; D gene unclear. The CDR3 has 15 residues. Germline lookup yields CDR1 LGHDT and CDR2 YNNKEL (reference sequence). V lost 5 bases and J lost 0, with 11 bases in between.